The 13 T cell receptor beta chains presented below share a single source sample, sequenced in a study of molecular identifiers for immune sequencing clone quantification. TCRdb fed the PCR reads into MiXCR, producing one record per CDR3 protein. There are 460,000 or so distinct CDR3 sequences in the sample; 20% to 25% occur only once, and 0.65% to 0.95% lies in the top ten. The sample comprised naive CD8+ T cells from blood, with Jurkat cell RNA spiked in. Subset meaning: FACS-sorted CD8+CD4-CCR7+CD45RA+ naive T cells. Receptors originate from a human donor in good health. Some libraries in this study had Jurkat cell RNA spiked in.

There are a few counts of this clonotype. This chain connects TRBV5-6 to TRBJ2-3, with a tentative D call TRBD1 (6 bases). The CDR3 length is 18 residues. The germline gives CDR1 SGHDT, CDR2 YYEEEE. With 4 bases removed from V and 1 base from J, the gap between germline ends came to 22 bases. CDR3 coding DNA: TGTGCCAGCAGCGCGGAGTTCGCTGCAGGGGACGGCACAGATACGCAGTATTTT. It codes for CASSAEFAAGDGTDTQYF.

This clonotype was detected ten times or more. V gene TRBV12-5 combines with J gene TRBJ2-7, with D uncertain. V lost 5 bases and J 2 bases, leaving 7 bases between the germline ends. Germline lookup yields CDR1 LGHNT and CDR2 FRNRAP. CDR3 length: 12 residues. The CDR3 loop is CASGRAAYEQYF. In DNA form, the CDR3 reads TGTGCTAGTGGTCGCGCGGCCTACGAGCAGTACTTC.

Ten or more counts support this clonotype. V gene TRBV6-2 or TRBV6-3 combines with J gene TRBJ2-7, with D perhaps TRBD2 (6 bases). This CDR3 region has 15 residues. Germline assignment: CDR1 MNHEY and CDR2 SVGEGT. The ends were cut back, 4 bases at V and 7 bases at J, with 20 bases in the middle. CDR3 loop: CASSSLPGGFEEQYF. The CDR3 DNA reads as TGTGCCAGCAGTTCCCTTCCCGGGGGATTTGAGGAGCAGTACTTC.

CDR3 sequence: CASSQDMNPYYEQYF. Written as DNA, the CDR3 is TGTGCCAGCAGCCAAGATATGAACCCCTACTACGAGCAGTACTTC. J is TRBJ2-7 and V is TRBV3-1; D is uncertain. The germline gives CDR1 LGHDT, CDR2 YNNKEL (reference sequence). V was cut by 0 bases and J by 3 bases, with 12 bases left in between. This CDR3 has 15 amino acids.

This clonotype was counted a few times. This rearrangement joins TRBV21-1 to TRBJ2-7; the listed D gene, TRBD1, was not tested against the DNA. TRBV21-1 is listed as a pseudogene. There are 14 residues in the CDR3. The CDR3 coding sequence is TGTGCCAGCAGCTCTCGGACAGCCATCTACGAGCAGTACTTC. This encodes CASSSRTAIYEQYF.

DNA of the CDR3: TGTGCCAGCACGTGGACAGAAAACTACGAGCAGTACTTC. It yields the protein CASTWTENYEQYF. The rearrangement links TRBV28 to TRBJ2-7; possibly TRBD1 for D (6 bases). Trimming removed 7 bases from V and 3 bases from J, with 13 bases in between. The CDR3 has 13 residues. Germline lookup yields CDR1 MDHEN and CDR2 SYDVKM.

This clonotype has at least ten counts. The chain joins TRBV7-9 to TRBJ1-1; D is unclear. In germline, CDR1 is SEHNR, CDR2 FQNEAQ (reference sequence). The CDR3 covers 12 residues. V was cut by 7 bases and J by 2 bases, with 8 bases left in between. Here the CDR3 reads CASTYQNTEAFF. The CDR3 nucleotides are TGTGCCAGCACCTACCAAAACACTGAAGCTTTCTTT.

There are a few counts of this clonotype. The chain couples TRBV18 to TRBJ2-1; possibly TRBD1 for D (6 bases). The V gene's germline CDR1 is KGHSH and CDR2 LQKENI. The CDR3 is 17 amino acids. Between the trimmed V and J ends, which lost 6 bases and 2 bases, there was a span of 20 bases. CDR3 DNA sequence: TGTGCCAGCTCCCCCTTTGGTGTGGCAGGGGCCTACAATGAGCAGTTCTTC. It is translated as CASSPFGVAGAYNEQFF.

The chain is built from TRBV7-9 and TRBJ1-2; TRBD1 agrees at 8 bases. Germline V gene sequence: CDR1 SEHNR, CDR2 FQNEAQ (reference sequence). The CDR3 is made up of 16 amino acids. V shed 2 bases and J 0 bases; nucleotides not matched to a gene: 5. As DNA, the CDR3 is TGTGCCAGCAGCTTAACCGGGACAGGAGCTAACTATGGCTACACCTTC. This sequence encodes CASSLTGTGANYGYTF.

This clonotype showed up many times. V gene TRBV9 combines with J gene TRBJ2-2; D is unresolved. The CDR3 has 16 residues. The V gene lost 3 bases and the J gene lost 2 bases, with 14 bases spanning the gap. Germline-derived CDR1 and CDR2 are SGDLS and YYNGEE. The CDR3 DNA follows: TGTGCCAGCAGCGCCCCGCCCGGCATAAACACCGGGGAGCTGTTTTTT. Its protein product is CASSAPPGINTGELFF.

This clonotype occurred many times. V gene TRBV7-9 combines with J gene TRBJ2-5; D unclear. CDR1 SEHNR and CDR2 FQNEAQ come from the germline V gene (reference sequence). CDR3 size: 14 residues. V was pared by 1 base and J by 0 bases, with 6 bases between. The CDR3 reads CASSLGRNQETQYF. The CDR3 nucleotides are TGTGCCAGCAGCTTAGGGCGGAACCAAGAGACCCAGTACTTC.

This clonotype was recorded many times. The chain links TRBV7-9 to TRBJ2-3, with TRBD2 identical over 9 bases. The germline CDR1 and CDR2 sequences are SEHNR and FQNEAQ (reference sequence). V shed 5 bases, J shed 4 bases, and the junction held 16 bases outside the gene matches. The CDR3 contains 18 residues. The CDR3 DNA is TGTGCCAGCAGCCCAGACTTTTGGAATAGCGGGAGTGCAGATACGCAGTATTTT. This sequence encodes CASSPDFWNSGSADTQYF.

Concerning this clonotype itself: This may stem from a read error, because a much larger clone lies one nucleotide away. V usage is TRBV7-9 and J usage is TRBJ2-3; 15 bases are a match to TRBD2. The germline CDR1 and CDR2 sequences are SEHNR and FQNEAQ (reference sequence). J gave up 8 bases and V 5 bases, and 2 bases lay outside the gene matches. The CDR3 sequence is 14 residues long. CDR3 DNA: TGTGCCAGCAGCACGGGACTAGCGGGAGGTACGCAGTATTTT. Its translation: CASSTGLAGGTQYF. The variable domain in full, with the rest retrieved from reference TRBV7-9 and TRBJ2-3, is DTGVSQNPRHKITKRGQNVTFRCDPISEHNRLYWYRQTLGQGPEFLTYFQNEAQLEKSRLLSDRFSAERPKGSFSTLEIQRTEQGDSAMYLCASSTGLAGGTQYFGPGTRLTVL.